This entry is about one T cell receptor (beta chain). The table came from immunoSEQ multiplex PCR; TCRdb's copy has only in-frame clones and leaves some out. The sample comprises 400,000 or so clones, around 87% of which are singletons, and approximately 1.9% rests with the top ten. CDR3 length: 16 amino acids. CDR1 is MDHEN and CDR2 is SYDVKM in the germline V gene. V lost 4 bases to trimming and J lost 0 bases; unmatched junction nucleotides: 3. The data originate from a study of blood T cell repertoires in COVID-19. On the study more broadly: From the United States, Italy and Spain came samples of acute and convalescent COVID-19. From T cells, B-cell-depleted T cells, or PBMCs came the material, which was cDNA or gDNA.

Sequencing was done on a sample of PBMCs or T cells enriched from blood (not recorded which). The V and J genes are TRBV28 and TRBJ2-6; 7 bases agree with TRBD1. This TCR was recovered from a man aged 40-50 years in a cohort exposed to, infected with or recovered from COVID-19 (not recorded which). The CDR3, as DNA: TGTGCCAGCAGTTCGGGACAGCTCTCTGGGGCCAACGTCCTGACTTTC. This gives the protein CASSSGQLSGANVLTF.